These 19 T cell receptor beta chains were sequenced from one sample in a study of blood T cell repertoires in COVID-19. Here immunoSEQ multiplex PCR was the method, and the copy in TCRdb shows in-frame clones only, minus some. The table has some 400,000 clones, approximately 86% seen once. Sequenced sample: peripheral blood. The receptors were sampled from a human donor in a cohort sampled during active COVID-19.

This clone showed up just once. This chain joins TRBV2 and TRBJ2-1; the match to TRBD2 covers 11 bases. The germline CDR1 and CDR2 sequences are SNHLY and FYNNEI. V was pared by 6 bases and J by 5 bases, with 6 bases of the junction left unmatched. The CDR3 loop spans 15 amino acids. The CDR3: CASRILAGGNNEQFF. The CDR3 nucleotides are TGTGCCAGCAGGATCCTAGCGGGAGGTAACAATGAGCAGTTCTTC.

This clone has just one count. This chain uses TRBV2 with TRBJ1-2; D gene ambiguous. Germline CDR1 reads SNHLY; CDR2 reads FYNNEI. Trimming removed 2 bases at V and 5 bases at J, with 6 bases between. The length of the CDR3 is 12 residues. CDR3 in amino acids: CASSENSYGYTF. The CDR3 region has the DNA TGTGCCAGCAGTGAAAACAGTTATGGCTACACCTTC. Full variable domain (missing parts from reference TRBV2 and TRBJ1-2): EPEVTQTPSHQVTQMGQEVILRCVPISNHLYFYWYRQILGQKVEFLVSFYNNEISEKSEIFDDQFSVERPDGSNFTLKIRSTKLEDSAMYFCASSENSYGYTFGSGTRLTVV.

This clone was observed once. CDR3 protein: CSVDSLNTEAFF. In nucleotides, the CDR3 is TGCAGCGTTGACAGTCTGAACACTGAAGCTTTCTTT. The chain couples TRBV29-1 to TRBJ1-1; no reliable D call. The CDR3 has 12 amino acids. Per the germline V gene, CDR1 is SQVTM and CDR2 is ANQGSEA. V shed 3 bases and J shed 0 bases, with 5 bases lying between them.

This clone was recorded a few times. As DNA, the CDR3 is TGTGCCAGCAGTGCAACAGGGGGCATACAGCCCCAGCATTTT. This translates into CASSATGGIQPQHF. The chain joins TRBV2 to TRBJ1-5, with 9 bases lining up with TRBD1. Germline values: CDR1 SNHLY, CDR2 FYNNEI. After removal of 4 bases from V and 7 bases from J, the junction contained 5 bases not matched to a gene. The CDR3 covers 14 residues.

This clone was recorded once. This chain uses TRBV28 with TRBJ1-2, with D hard to call. The germline gives CDR1 MDHEN, CDR2 SYDVKM. The V gene lost 3 bases and the J gene lost 8 bases, with 7 bases spanning the gap. This CDR3 contains 11 residues. CDR3 protein: CASSLSSGYTF. The CDR3 region has the DNA TGTGCCAGCAGTTTGTCGAGCGGCTACACCTTC.

The genes are TRBV2 and TRBJ2-7, with D possibly matching TRBD1 (6 bases). Germline CDR1 SNHLY, CDR2 FYNNEI. The CDR3 covers 13 residues. V lost 5 bases and J lost 4, with 12 bases in between. The CDR3 nucleotides are TGTGCCAGCAGTTCGACAGGCGGTTACGAGCAGTACTTC. Translation: CASSSTGGYEQYF.

The chain uses TRBV5-4 and TRBJ2-1; tentatively, D is TRBD2 (5 bases). The length of the CDR3 is 15 residues. Trimming took off 4 bases at V and 6 bases at J, with 17 bases between the two ends. Per germline, CDR1 SGHNT and CDR2 YYREEE (reference sequence). The CDR3 bases are TGTGCCAGCAGCATGGACGCAGGCGAGGGCAATGAGCAGTTCTTC. The encoded protein is CASSMDAGEGNEQFF.

The chain employs TRBV4-1 and TRBJ2-1; D uncertain. V lost 6 bases and J 2 bases, leaving 14 bases between the germline ends. This CDR3 is built from 15 residues. CDR1 is MGHRA and CDR2 is YSYEKL in the germline V gene. In DNA, the CDR3 is TGCGCCAGCAGAATTACTGTGAGCACCTACAATGAGCAGTTCTTC. This codes for CASRITVSTYNEQFF.

The genes are TRBV29-1 and TRBJ2-3, with a weak D call TRBD1 (6 bases). V was trimmed by 4 bases and J by 2 bases, leaving 10 bases between them. Germline CDR1 is SQVTM and CDR2 is ANQGSEA. There are 13 residues in the CDR3. The CDR3 spells CSVAGQHTDTQYF. The CDR3, as DNA: TGCAGCGTTGCGGGACAACACACAGATACGCAGTATTTT.

The CDR3: CASSQGLQLAKNIQYF. As DNA, the CDR3 is TGCGCCAGCAGCCAAGGGTTACAGCTAGCCAAAAACATTCAGTACTTC. The chain combines TRBV4-1 with TRBJ2-4, with D unclear. The germline V gene has CDR1 MGHRA and CDR2 YSYEKL. Trimming removed 1 base from V and 0 bases from J, with 10 bases in between. The CDR3 totals 16 residues.

The rearrangement links TRBV7-8 to TRBJ1-6; tentatively, D is TRBD1 (6 bases). Germline V gives CDR1 SGHVS, CDR2 FQNEAQ. The V end was cut by 3 bases, the J end by 7 bases, with 10 bases between. CDR3 length: 14 residues. CDR3 bases: TGTGCCAGCAGCTTGGACAGATACAATTCACCCCTCCACTTT. It specifies CASSLDRYNSPLHF.

The V and J genes are TRBV6-6 and TRBJ1-4; no clear D gene. Trimming took 3 bases from V and 8 from J, leaving 7 bases between them. This CDR3 is built from 12 residues. Germline CDR1 and CDR2: MNHNY and SVGAGI (reference sequence). This chain's CDR3 is CASSYSGEKLFF. The CDR3 bases are TGTGCCAGCAGTTATTCCGGGGAAAAACTGTTTTTT.

This clone showed up just once. The chain is built from TRBV7-9 and TRBJ2-7, with a weak D call TRBD2 (6 bases). Trimming pared 1 base from V and 0 bases from J, leaving 19 bases between. The CDR3 has 18 residues. CDR1 SEHNR and CDR2 FQNEAQ come from the germline V gene (reference sequence). The CDR3 loop is CASSLETAGLITSYEQYF. CDR3 nucleotides: TGTGCCAGCAGCTTAGAGACAGCGGGCCTTATCACCTCCTACGAGCAGTACTTC.

This clone showed up just a few times. The chain links TRBV2 to TRBJ2-5, with 9 positions matching TRBD2. Germline V CDR1 and CDR2: SNHLY, FYNNEI. This CDR3 contains 16 residues. The ends lost 4 bases at V and 5 bases at J; junction bases unmatched: 11. The CDR3 nucleotides read TGTGCCAGCAGTGGAGGCGGGGGGGTGTCGGAGGAGACCCAGTACTTC. This gives the protein CASSGGGGVSEETQYF.

V is TRBV4-1 and J is TRBJ2-7; TRBD1 matches at 8 bases. J lost 4 bases, V lost 0 bases, and 8 bases had no gene match. CDR1 and CDR2 from the germline V gene are MGHRA and YSYEKL. The CDR3 sequence is 16 residues long. CDR3 DNA: TGCGCCAGCAGCCAAGATCCACGGACAGGGTTTTACGAGCAGTACTTC. This translates into CASSQDPRTGFYEQYF.

J is TRBJ2-7 and V is TRBV28; D might be TRBD2 (6 bases). This CDR3 comprises 14 residues. Between the trimmed V and J ends, which lost 8 bases and 5 bases, there was a span of 19 bases. Germline CDR1 is MDHEN and CDR2 is SYDVKM. CDR3 sequence (DNA): TGTGCCAGCTCCTCAGACGGGAGCCAGAACGAGCAGTACTTC. Its protein is CASSSDGSQNEQYF.

Comment on this clone: Other DNA sequences from this sample encode an identical CDR3 as well. This sequence joins TRBV19 and TRBJ1-4, with TRBD1 matching 7 bases. The CDR3 extends over 13 amino acids. V shed 7 bases, J shed 8 bases, and the junction held 7 bases outside the gene matches. Per germline, CDR1 LNHDA and CDR2 SQIVND (reference sequence). The CDR3 spells CASTTGVGEKLFF. The CDR3 nucleotides read TGTGCCAGTACTACAGGGGTAGGGGAAAAACTGTTTTTT.

The V gene is TRBV12-3 or TRBV12-4, the J gene TRBJ2-1, with a tentative D call TRBD2 (6 bases). The CDR3 length is 13 residues. V lost 3 bases and J lost 6, with 9 bases in between. The CDR3 nucleotides are TGTGCCAGCAGTTTCGGGGGAGCCAATGAGCAGTTCTTC. Translation gives CASSFGGANEQFF.

The V gene is TRBV5-1, the J gene TRBJ1-1; D perhaps matches TRBD1 (6 bases). The germline V gene encodes CDR1 SGHRS and CDR2 YFSETQ. The CDR3 has 13 residues. Trimming removed 3 bases from V and 5 bases from J, with 11 bases in between. CDR3 in DNA: TGCGCCAGCAGCTCGGCAGGGGTGACTGAAGCTTTCTTT. It specifies CASSSAGVTEAFF.